Each of the 31 T cell receptor beta chains below was sequenced from the same sample in a study of beta chain features in type 1 diabetes. Study findings and constraints: Type 1 diabetes patients had moderately but significantly shorter TCRB CDR3s in all four CD4+ subsets.

These receptors' targets are unknown. Expressed TCRB transcripts were sequenced, since all the RNA that had been isolated was reverse transcribed. This table comes from immunoSEQ multiplex PCR, and its TCRdb copy is limited to in-frame clones, with some not included. The sample comprises 300,000 to 350,000 clones, less than 15% of which are singletons, and around 0.016% rests with the top ten. Material: naive CD4+ T cells from blood. The receptors come from a woman aged 18-29 years with type 1 diabetes.

This clone was picked up a small number of times. The chain couples TRBV19 to TRBJ2-5; tentatively, D is TRBD1 (7 bases). The CDR3 runs 13 residues. Trimming took off 7 bases at V and 2 bases at J, with 11 bases between the two ends. Germline CDR1 reads LNHDA; CDR2 reads SQIVND (reference sequence). The DNA of the CDR3 is TGTGCCAGTACACAGGGGAGGCAAGAGACCCAGTACTTC. Translating it yields CASTQGRQETQYF.

This sequence joins TRBV28 and TRBJ1-2, with 11 positions matching TRBD1. The trim removed 5 bases at V and 7 bases at J, leaving 15 bases unmatched. Germline CDR1 MDHEN, CDR2 SYDVKM. The CDR3 contains 17 residues. The CDR3 DNA is TGTGCCAGCAGTCTGAGGACAGGGGGCGCAGGGACTGGTGGCTACACCTTC. Protein: CASSLRTGGAGTGGYTF.

This rearrangement joins TRBV29-1 to TRBJ2-7; the D gene is possibly TRBD1 (6 bases). Germline assignment: CDR1 SQVTM and CDR2 ANQGSEA. Trimming cost V 6 bases and J 2 bases, with 11 bases left between them. The CDR3 has 12 amino acids. CDR3 DNA sequence: TGCAGCGTCGCCGGGACAACCTACGAGCAGTACTTC. It yields the protein CSVAGTTYEQYF.

This clone was observed a few times. The chain recombines TRBV19 with TRBJ2-2; no clear D gene. This CDR3 has 16 amino acids. CDR1 is LNHDA and CDR2 is SQIVND in the germline V gene (reference sequence). With 1 base removed from V and 0 bases from J, the gap between germline ends came to 9 bases. CDR3 DNA: TGTGCCAGTAGTATAGCGTCCCCCTCGAACACCGGGGAGCTGTTTTTT. This sequence encodes CASSIASPSNTGELFF.

This clone was seen a handful of times. This chain links TRBV21-1 with TRBJ2-4; the table's D call, TRBD1, has no DNA check behind it. TRBV21-1 is listed as a pseudogene. The CDR3 loop spans 16 amino acids. CDR3 nucleotides: TGTGCCAGCATCACGGACAGGGTGCAGTCCAAAAACATTCAGTACTTC. Amino acids: CASITDRVQSKNIQYF.

The chain joins TRBV5-4 to TRBJ2-3; D unresolved. Between the trimmed V and J ends, which lost 0 bases and 5 bases, there was a span of 13 bases. This CDR3 region has 15 residues. CDR1 and CDR2 (germline): SGHNT, YYREEE (reference sequence). Here the CDR3 reads CASSLAPDWRDTQYF. The CDR3, as DNA: TGTGCCAGCAGCTTGGCTCCCGACTGGAGAGATACGCAGTATTTT.

This clone showed up just a few times. This chain connects TRBV20-1 to TRBJ2-3; D gene unclear. The CDR3 covers 11 residues. Per germline, CDR1 DFQATT and CDR2 SNEGSKA (reference sequence). Trimming pared 7 bases from V and 3 bases from J, leaving 8 bases between. The CDR3 here is CSVDTTDTQYF. The DNA of the CDR3 is TGCAGTGTCGACACTACAGATACGCAGTATTTT.

This clone occurred a few times. V and J are TRBV7-2 and TRBJ2-3, with D uncertain. CDR3 length: 16 residues. Trimming stripped 1 base from V and 5 bases from J, with 16 bases between. Germline V gene sequence: CDR1 SGHTA, CDR2 FQGNSA. CDR3 amino acids: CASSLGLLPYGDTQYF. CDR3 nucleotide sequence: TGTGCCAGCAGCTTAGGGTTGCTCCCCTACGGAGATACGCAGTATTTT. The full variable domain, with the rest looked up from reference TRBV7-2 and TRBJ2-3, is GAGVSQSPSNKVTEKGKDVELRCDPISGHTALYWYRQSLGQGLEFLIYFQGNSAPDKSGLPSDRFSAERTGGSVSTLTIQRTQQEDSAVYLCASSLGLLPYGDTQYFGPGTRLTVL.

This clone was observed a handful of times. The V and J genes are TRBV11-3 and TRBJ2-5, with D possibly being TRBD1 (6 bases). There are 13 residues in the CDR3. The ends were cut back, 8 bases at V and 3 bases at J, with 13 bases in the middle. Germline lookup yields CDR1 SGHNT and CDR2 YENEEA. As DNA, the CDR3 is TGTGCCAGCGGCCGGGACACAGAAGAGACCCAGTACTTC. Its protein product is CASGRDTEETQYF.

This clone was observed a handful of times. This chain uses TRBV30 with TRBJ2-1, with TRBD2 identical over 9 bases. V lost 3 bases and J lost 16; bases outside the gene matches: 10. In germline, CDR1 is GTSNPN, CDR2 SVGIG (reference sequence). The CDR3 covers 12 residues. As DNA, the CDR3 is TGTGCCTGGAGACCTTTAGCGGGAGCAGTATTCTTC. It specifies CAWRPLAGAVFF.

The chain links TRBV7-9 to TRBJ2-5, with D possibly TRBD1 on 6 matching bases. Germline V gives CDR1 SEHNR, CDR2 FQNEAQ (reference sequence). Trimming stripped 5 bases from V and 1 base from J, with 8 bases between. There are 13 residues in the CDR3. CDR3 coding DNA: TGTGCCAGCAGCCGGGACATCCAAGAGACCCAGTACTTC. This encodes CASSRDIQETQYF.

The chain is built from TRBV7-2 and TRBJ2-1; D is perhaps TRBD1 (6 bases). The CDR3 is 14 residues long. Germline V CDR1 and CDR2: SGHTA, FQGNSA. V lost 5 bases, J lost 8 bases, and 16 bases lay in between. The CDR3 protein is CASSPVGAGDEQFF. DNA of the CDR3: TGTGCCAGCAGCCCTGTGGGGGCCGGCGATGAGCAGTTCTTC.

The chain has TRBV4-2 and TRBJ1-1, with unresolved D. V lost 0 bases to trimming and J lost 10 bases, with 12 bases between them. This CDR3 has 13 amino acids. The germline gives CDR1 LGHNA, CDR2 YNFKEQ. The CDR3 reads CASSQDTQSTAFF. Here the CDR3 DNA reads TGTGCCAGCAGCCAAGATACACAGTCGACAGCTTTCTTT.

This clone was counted between two and nine times. The rearrangement uses TRBV23-1 and TRBJ2-7, with D tentatively TRBD2 (5 bases). TRBV23-1 is known as an ORF, though its function is uncertain. The CDR3 is made up of 14 amino acids. V lost 3 bases and J lost 1, with 10 bases in between. The CDR3 loop is CASSHPSGSYEQYV. CDR3 nucleotides: TGCGCCAGCAGTCATCCCAGCGGATCCTACGAGCAGTACGTC.

J is TRBJ2-3 and V is TRBV7-3; 8 bases line up with TRBD1. The CDR3 is 16 residues long. V lost 1 base and J lost 2; bases outside the gene matches: 5. In germline, CDR1 is SGHTA, CDR2 FQGTGA. The CDR3 DNA reads TGTGCCAGCAGCTTAATGGGGCAGGGGGCCACAGATACGCAGTATTTT. Its protein product is CASSLMGQGATDTQYF.

The gene calls are TRBV15 and TRBJ2-1, with 8 bases matching TRBD2. The CDR3 has 16 amino acids. Trimming cost V 0 bases and J 3 bases; bases outside gene matches: 4. Germline values: CDR1 LNHNV, CDR2 YYDKDF (reference sequence). As DNA, the CDR3 is TGTGCCACCAGCAGAGATCTTACTAGCGGCTACAATGAGCAGTTCTTC. This encodes CATSRDLTSGYNEQFF. Combining the CDR3 with reference TRBV15 and TRBJ2-1 gives the whole variable domain DAMVIQNPRYQVTQFGKPVTLSCSQTLNHNVMYWYQQKSSQAPKLLFHYYDKDFNNEADTPDNFQSRRPNTSFCFLDIRSPGLGDTAMYLCATSRDLTSGYNEQFFGPGTRLTVL.

The chain is built from TRBV29-1 and TRBJ2-3, with D perhaps TRBD2 (6 bases). The CDR3 extends over 12 amino acids. Trimming removed 7 bases from V and 3 bases from J, with 11 bases in between. Germline V gene sequence: CDR1 SQVTM, CDR2 ANQGSEA. The CDR3 loop reads CSGEEGTDTQYF. Here the CDR3 DNA reads TGCAGCGGGGAGGAGGGGACAGATACGCAGTATTTT.

This clone was counted between two and nine times. The chain joins TRBV28 to TRBJ2-5; 8 bases match TRBD1. Losses at the gene ends were 2 bases for V and 5 bases for J; bases not matched to a gene: 4. CDR3 length: 14 amino acids. Germline V gives CDR1 MDHEN, CDR2 SYDVKM. The CDR3 here is CASSLQGAGETQYF. The DNA for the CDR3 is TGTGCCAGCAGTTTACAGGGGGCTGGGGAGACCCAGTACTTC. The full variable domain, completed using reference TRBV28 and TRBJ2-5, is DVKVTQSSRYLVKRTGEKVFLECVQDMDHENMFWYRQDPGLGLRLIYFSYDVKMKEKGDIPEGYSVSREKKERFSLILESASTNQTSMYLCASSLQGAGETQYFGPGTRLLVL.

The chain links TRBV5-1 to TRBJ1-1; D gene uncertain. The V end was cut by 0 bases, the J end by 1 base, with 13 bases between. CDR1 and CDR2 (germline): SGHRS, YFSETQ. The CDR3 totals 16 residues. The CDR3 DNA is TGCGCCAGCAGCTTGGGGCCACCTTCCCCGAACACTGAAGCTTTCTTT. Protein sequence: CASSLGPPSPNTEAFF.

J is TRBJ1-5 and V is TRBV30, with D possibly matching TRBD1 (5 bases). Germline CDR1 GTSNPN, CDR2 SVGIG (reference sequence). Trimming removed 0 bases from V and 4 bases from J, with 10 bases in between. CDR3 length: 14 residues. The DNA of the CDR3 is TGTGCCTGGAGTGTATCAGGGATAAATCAGCCCCAGCATTTT. This codes for CAWSVSGINQPQHF.

The chain has TRBV2 and TRBJ1-5; TRBD1 matches at 9 bases. The germline CDR1 and CDR2 sequences are SNHLY and FYNNEI. V was clipped by 4 bases and J by 7 bases; unmatched bases: 5. The length of the CDR3 is 14 residues. CDR3: CASSGTGVRQPQHF. The CDR3 DNA sequence: TGTGCCAGCAGTGGGACAGGGGTTAGACAGCCCCAGCATTTT.

The chain recombines TRBV7-9 with TRBJ1-2; D unresolved. The CDR3 is made up of 14 amino acids. The germline CDR1 and CDR2 sequences are SEHNR and FQNEAQ (reference sequence). Trimming cost V 1 base and J 2 bases, with 8 bases left between them. DNA for the CDR3: TGTGCCAGCAGCTTAGTCAGACTCAACTATGGCTACACCTTC. This gives the protein CASSLVRLNYGYTF.

CDR3 sequence reads: CASSQTQGGTLQYF. The CDR3 DNA reads TGCGCCAGCAGCCAGACGCAGGGCGGGACCCTGCAGTATTTT. This chain uses TRBV4-1 with TRBJ2-3, with D possibly TRBD2 on 6 matching bases. V was clipped by 3 bases and J by 11 bases, with 18 bases between them. The CDR3 sequence is 14 residues long. CDR1 is MGHRA and CDR2 is YSYEKL in the germline V gene.

This clone was counted a few times. This sequence joins TRBV30 and TRBJ1-1, with TRBD1 matching over 10 bases. Germline V gene data show CDR1 as GTSNPN and CDR2 as SVGIG (reference sequence). With V trimmed by 4 bases and J by 9 bases, 11 bases remained unmatched. The CDR3 is made up of 14 amino acids. The CDR3 bases are TGTGCCTGGAAGGTTGGGACAGGGGTAGGACAAGCTTTCTTT. Translated: CAWKVGTGVGQAFF. Drawing the rest from reference TRBV30 and TRBJ1-1, the complete variable domain is SQTIHQWPATLVQPVGSPLSLECTVEGTSNPNLYWYRQAAGRGLQLLFYSVGIGQISSEVPQNLSASRPQDRQFILSSKKLLLSDSGFYLCAWKVGTGVGQAFFGQGTRLTVV.

This clone came up a few times. The chain has TRBV11-3 and TRBJ2-1; 8 bases line up with TRBD2. The CDR3 spans 16 residues. Germline V CDR1 and CDR2: SGHNT, YENEEA. The V segment lost 7 bases and the J segment 4 bases; nucleotides outside the gene matches: 12. CDR3 loop: CASTPQREREYNEQFF. DNA for the CDR3: TGTGCCAGCACCCCTCAGAGGGAGCGGGAGTACAATGAGCAGTTCTTC.

The chain carries TRBV7-2 and TRBJ2-3, with D perhaps TRBD2 (6 bases). Germline V gene lookup returns CDR1 SGHTA and CDR2 FQGNSA. Trimming removed 5 bases at V and 4 bases at J, with 19 bases between. There are 16 residues in the CDR3. Here the CDR3 DNA reads TGTGCCAGCAGCCGCGATCGGACTGGACTATCAGATACGCAGTATTTT. This sequence encodes CASSRDRTGLSDTQYF.

This clone showed up just a few times. The rearrangement joins TRBV5-1 to TRBJ2-2; tentatively, D is TRBD1 (6 bases). V dropped 4 bases and J dropped 5 bases, with 12 bases sitting between them. Germline loops: CDR1 SGHRS, CDR2 YFSETQ. The CDR3 covers 14 residues. For the CDR3, the DNA is TGCGCCAGCAGCCCCCCAGGGGAAACCGGGGAGCTGTTTTTT. Translated: CASSPPGETGELFF.

This clone was seen a few times. The DNA of the CDR3 is TGTGCCAGCTCACCTCCCGGGACAGGGAACTCCTACGAGCAGTACTTC. It codes for CASSPPGTGNSYEQYF. The chain links TRBV18 to TRBJ2-7; 9 bases line up with TRBD1. The V segment lost 3 bases and the J segment 0 bases; nucleotides outside the gene matches: 6. The length of the CDR3 is 16 residues. Germline V gives CDR1 KGHSH, CDR2 LQKENI.

A remark on this clone: Other DNA sequences within the sample encode an identical CDR3. The chain is built from TRBV29-1 and TRBJ1-1; TRBD1 matches 10 bases. The CDR3 is 12 residues long. Germline trimming cut 6 bases from V and 5 bases from J; bases unmatched to any gene: 3. The germline V gene encodes CDR1 SQVTM and CDR2 ANQGSEA. The CDR3 nucleotides are TGCAGCGTCGACAGGGGGCTGACTGAAGCTTTCTTT. It codes for CSVDRGLTEAFF.

The chain couples TRBV30 to TRBJ2-3; D perhaps matches TRBD2 (5 bases). Germline-derived CDR1 and CDR2 are GTSNPN and SVGIG (reference sequence). Between the trimmed V and J ends, which lost 0 bases and 8 bases, there was a span of 12 bases. There are 13 residues in the CDR3. The CDR3 reads CAWSVRRSGTQYF. For the CDR3, the DNA is TGTGCCTGGAGTGTACGAAGGAGCGGTACGCAGTATTTT.

The gene calls are TRBV9 and TRBJ2-6, with D possibly being TRBD1 (5 bases). The CDR3 length is 17 residues. V was trimmed by 2 bases and J by 2 bases, leaving 14 bases between them. Looked up from germline, CDR1 is SGDLS and CDR2 is YYNGEE. In DNA, the CDR3 is TGTGCCAGCAGCGTCCAGGGTCTTTTACCTGGGGCCAACGTCCTGACTTTC. As protein: CASSVQGLLPGANVLTF.